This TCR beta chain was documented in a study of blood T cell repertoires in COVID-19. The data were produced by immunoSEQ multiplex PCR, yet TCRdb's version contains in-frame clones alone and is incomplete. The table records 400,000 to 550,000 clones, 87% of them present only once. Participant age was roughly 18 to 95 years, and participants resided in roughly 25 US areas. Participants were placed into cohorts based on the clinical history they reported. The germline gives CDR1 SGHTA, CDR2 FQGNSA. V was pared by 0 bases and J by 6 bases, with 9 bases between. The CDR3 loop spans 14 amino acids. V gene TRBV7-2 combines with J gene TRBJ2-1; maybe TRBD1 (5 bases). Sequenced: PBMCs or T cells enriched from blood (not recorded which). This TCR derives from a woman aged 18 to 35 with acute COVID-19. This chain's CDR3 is CASSLAGQINEQFF. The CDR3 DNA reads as TGTGCCAGCAGCTTAGCAGGACAAATCAATGAGCAGTTCTTC.